These 2 T cell receptor beta chains originate from one sample sequenced in a study of somatic mutations in cytotoxic T cells in rheumatoid arthritis. Only in-frame clones appear in the TCRdb table, and some are missing; sequencing was by immunoSEQ multiplex PCR. The table lists approximately 12,000 clones, 75% to 90% of them singletons, with over 12% in the top ten. Sequencing used CD8+ T cells sorted from blood. The receptor set was obtained from a woman aged 55-70 years in good health.

This chain uses TRBV6-5 with TRBJ2-3; 11 bases agree with TRBD2. Germline V lookup: CDR1 MNHEY, CDR2 SVGAGI. J lost 1 base, V lost 5 bases, and 2 bases had no gene match. The CDR3 contains 15 residues. The CDR3 nucleotides are TGTGCCAGCAGTCTGACTAGCGGGGGCACAGATACGCAGTATTTT. The encoded protein is CASSLTSGGTDTQYF.

The chain uses TRBV19 and TRBJ2-1; 9 nucleotides agree with TRBD2. CDR3 length: 14 amino acids. CDR1 is LNHDA and CDR2 is SQIVND in the germline V gene (reference sequence). The J segment lost 4 bases and the V segment lost 6 bases, leaving 4 bases of the junction unmatched. The CDR3 DNA reads as TGTGCCAGTAGGGCGGGAGGGGCATACAATGAGCAGTTCTTC. It yields the protein CASRAGGAYNEQFF.